The 14 T cell receptor beta chains below were found in one sample sequenced in a study of OX40 agonist ivuxolimab in advanced cancers. Profiling relied on immunoSEQ multiplex PCR, and the TCRdb table lists in-frame clones only, not all of them. The sample contains about 47,000 clones, 80% to 90% of which appear only once. The sequenced sample was CD4+ or CD8+ T cells sorted from blood, obtained in a trial of the OX40 agonist ivuxolimab. Every receptor here comes from an adult with an advanced solid tumor such as melanoma, head and neck, liver or kidney cancer.

The chain employs TRBV7-9 and TRBJ2-2, with D possibly being TRBD2 (6 bases). CDR1 and CDR2 (germline): SEHNR, FQNEAQ (reference sequence). V was clipped by 3 bases and J by 7 bases, with 6 bases between them. The CDR3 consists of 12 residues. The CDR3: CASSFGGGELFF. DNA for the CDR3: TGTGCCAGCAGCTTCGGGGGCGGGGAGCTGTTTTTT.

As for this clone: This sequence is one base from a far larger clone and is likely a read error. Within the sample, other DNA sequences also encode this same CDR3. The V and J genes are TRBV5-1 and TRBJ2-2; D remains ambiguous. Germline lookup yields CDR1 SGHRS and CDR2 YFSETQ. The CDR3 covers 14 residues. V was shortened by 2 bases and J by 6 bases, with 11 bases between the two germline ends. The CDR3 loop reads CASSFERLAGELFF. The DNA of the CDR3 is TGCGCCAGCAGCTTCGAGAGACTGGCCGGGGAGCTGTTTTTT. The entire variable domain, with the rest obtained from reference TRBV5-1 and TRBJ2-2, is as follows: KAGVTQTPRYLIKTRGQQVTLSCSPISGHRSVSWYQQTPGQGLQFLFEYFSETQRNKGNFPGRFSGRQFSNSRSEMNVSTLELGDSALYLCASSFERLAGELFFGEGSRLTVL.

The rearrangement links TRBV6-5 to TRBJ2-2; weak D call: TRBD1 (6 bases). V lost 5 bases and J 4 bases, leaving 11 bases between the germline ends. The CDR3 loop spans 14 amino acids. The V gene's germline CDR1 is MNHEY and CDR2 SVGAGI. CDR3 DNA: TGTGCCAGCAGTCCCGGGACAACCACCGGGGAGCTGTTTTTT. Its translation: CASSPGTTTGELFF.

This chain uses TRBV10-2 with TRBJ2-1; D call uncertain. CDR1 and CDR2 (germline): WSHSY, SAAADI. The CDR3 length is 13 residues. Trimming removed 7 bases from V and 9 bases from J, with 16 bases in between. The CDR3 sequence: CASMLSLRGEQFF. The CDR3 DNA follows: TGCGCCAGCATGTTGTCATTGCGTGGTGAGCAGTTCTTC.

CDR3 bases: TGCGCCAGCAGGTCGACTTACAGCTCCTACAATGAGCAGTTCTTC. Protein: CASRSTYSSYNEQFF. The genes are TRBV5-1 and TRBJ2-1; D remains unclear. Trimming cost V 5 bases and J 0 bases, with 12 bases left between them. The CDR3 has 15 residues. Germline V gene data show CDR1 as SGHRS and CDR2 as YFSETQ.

The chain combines TRBV5-1 with TRBJ2-5; 11 bases fit TRBD1. V shed 3 bases and J 2 bases; nucleotides not matched to a gene: 3. The CDR3 sequence is 15 residues long. Germline V gene data show CDR1 as SGHRS and CDR2 as YFSETQ. CDR3 region: CASSWGQGVQETQYF. CDR3 in DNA: TGCGCCAGCAGCTGGGGACAGGGGGTTCAAGAGACCCAGTACTTC.

The V call is TRBV4-1, the J call TRBJ2-7, with D maybe TRBD2 (6 bases). Germline CDR1 and CDR2: MGHRA and YSYEKL. There are 14 residues in the CDR3. Between the trimmed V and J ends, which lost 3 bases and 2 bases, there was a span of 11 bases. This chain's CDR3 is CASSQGLVAYEQYF. The CDR3 bases are TGCGCCAGCAGCCAGGGACTCGTCGCCTACGAGCAGTACTTC.

The J gene is TRBJ1-1, the V gene TRBV27; D is ambiguous. Trimming took off 4 bases at V and 8 bases at J, with 11 bases between the two ends. The germline CDR1 and CDR2 sequences are MNHEY and SMNVEV (reference sequence). The CDR3 spans 12 residues. CDR3 amino acids: CASSSDGSEAFF. The CDR3 nucleotides read TGTGCCAGCAGTTCAGACGGGTCGGAAGCTTTCTTT.

V usage is TRBV29-1 and J usage is TRBJ1-2; 7 positions match TRBD1. Germline CDR1 SQVTM, CDR2 ANQGSEA. The CDR3 contains 12 residues. The V and J ends lost 6 bases and 4 bases, in that order; junction bases with no gene match: 5. This CDR3 is CSVAGTAYGYTF. In DNA form, the CDR3 reads TGCAGCGTCGCTGGGACAGCCTATGGCTACACCTTC.

The chain links TRBV9 to TRBJ1-2; 7 nucleotides line up with TRBD1. Per the germline V gene, CDR1 is SGDLS and CDR2 is YYNGEE. Trimming cost V 4 bases and J 4 bases; bases outside gene matches: 4. This CDR3 contains 13 residues. The CDR3 here is CASSFPGGYGYTF. DNA of the CDR3: TGTGCCAGCAGCTTCCCAGGGGGCTATGGCTACACCTTC.

The chain employs TRBV7-8 and TRBJ1-5; perhaps TRBD1 as D (5 bases). Trimming stripped 5 bases from V and 3 bases from J, with 17 bases between. The CDR3 runs to 16 residues. Germline V gene sequence: CDR1 SGHVS, CDR2 FQNEAQ. The CDR3 DNA follows: TGTGCCAGCAGCGGCCAAGGGGCACGCTACAATCAGCCCCAGCATTTT. Its translation is CASSGQGARYNQPQHF.

A few counts support this clone. V gene TRBV27 combines with J gene TRBJ2-1; 12 bases fit TRBD2. Looked up from germline, CDR1 is MNHEY and CDR2 is SMNVEV (reference sequence). This CDR3 is built from 16 residues. Losses at the gene ends were 5 bases for V and 2 bases for J; bases not matched to a gene: 4. CDR3 in amino acids: CASSISSGGAYNEQFF. The CDR3 region has the DNA TGTGCCAGCAGTATCTCTAGCGGGGGGGCCTACAATGAGCAGTTCTTC.

V gene TRBV4-3 combines with J gene TRBJ1-1; D remains unclear. Germline CDR1 and CDR2: LGHNA and YSLEER. V was shortened by 0 bases and J by 1 base, with 12 bases between the two germline ends. This CDR3 is 16 amino acids long. CDR3 residues: CASSQDSWQRNTEAFF. In DNA form, the CDR3 reads TGCGCCAGCAGCCAAGATAGTTGGCAGAGGAACACTGAAGCTTTCTTT.

This chain joins TRBV9 and TRBJ1-1, with a possible D match to TRBD1 (5 bases). Germline loops: CDR1 SGDLS, CDR2 YYNGEE. The CDR3 runs to 12 residues. Trimming stripped 4 bases from V and 6 bases from J, with 10 bases between. CDR3 loop: CASSPQGSEAFF. CDR3 coding DNA: TGTGCCAGCAGCCCCCAGGGCTCTGAAGCTTTCTTT.